The 30 T cell receptor beta chains presented below share a single source sample, sequenced in a study of T-cell memory formation after mild COVID-19. TCRdb independently ran MiXCR on the 5' RACE reads; one entry per CDR3 protein. The repertoire consists of roughly 220,000 distinct CDR3 sequences, with approximately 10% occurring once and the leading ten covering roughly 4%. Sequenced material: PBMCs or a T cell subset sorted from them (not recorded which). These receptors were collected from a man in his late teens or twenties who had mild COVID-19 (a few samples of this study predate the infection). Cell type and time point are not known.

V usage is TRBV29-1 and J usage is TRBJ1-1; unclear D gene. The CDR3 runs to 13 residues. Germline CDR1 SQVTM, CDR2 ANQGSEA. Trimming removed 2 bases at V and 10 bases at J, with 17 bases between. Written as DNA, the CDR3 is TGCAGCGTTGAACGGAGTGTCGGGGATGGAGCTTTCTTT. Protein sequence: CSVERSVGDGAFF.

This clonotype was seen only a few times. CDR3 DNA sequence: TGTGCCAGCAGTTTAACCACGGAAGGGACCCAGTACTTC. It translates to CASSLTTEGTQYF. The chain carries TRBV12-3 or TRBV12-4 and TRBJ2-5; no definite D call. V shed 2 bases and J shed 7 bases, with 11 bases lying between them. The CDR3 consists of 13 residues.

The chain combines TRBV7-2 with TRBJ2-3; 10 nucleotides line up with TRBD2. The V and J ends lost 5 bases and 3 bases, in that order; junction bases with no gene match: 5. Germline V gene sequence: CDR1 SGHTA, CDR2 FQGNSA. This CDR3 comprises 15 residues. CDR3 loop: CASSPGTSETDTQYF. CDR3 nucleotide sequence: TGTGCCAGCAGCCCAGGGACTAGCGAAACAGATACGCAGTATTTT.

This clonotype was detected many times. The rearrangement uses TRBV25-1 and TRBJ1-6, with D possibly matching TRBD1 (6 bases). Trimming cost V 7 bases and J 9 bases, with 16 bases left between them. This CDR3 region has 14 residues. Germline V gene lookup returns CDR1 MGHDK and CDR2 SYGVNS. The CDR3 spells CASTPREGGSPLHF. The CDR3 DNA sequence: TGTGCCAGCACCCCGAGGGAAGGGGGTTCACCCCTCCACTTT.

This clonotype appeared many times. The gene calls are TRBV7-2 and TRBJ2-5, with TRBD1 as a possible D gene (5 bases). This CDR3 is built from 15 residues. In germline, CDR1 is SGHTA, CDR2 FQGNSA. V was trimmed by 5 bases and J by 1 base, leaving 14 bases between them. The CDR3 nucleotides read TGTGCCAGCAGCACACGACAGCCACCCCAAGAGACCCAGTACTTC. Protein product: CASSTRQPPQETQYF.

This clonotype appeared many times. CDR3 residues: CASSPQAGAGEQFF. The CDR3 DNA reads as TGTGCCAGCAGTCCGCAGGCGGGGGCTGGTGAGCAGTTCTTC. V usage is TRBV12-3 or TRBV12-4 and J usage is TRBJ2-1; possible D gene TRBD2, 7 bases. The V and J ends lost 5 bases and 9 bases respectively, with 17 bases between them. This CDR3 region has 14 residues.

This clonotype was picked up a small number of times. This sequence joins TRBV20-1 and TRBJ1-5; TRBD1 matches at 8 bases. This CDR3 is 15 amino acids long. Trimming removed 2 bases from V and 1 base from J; junction bases left unmatched: 4. The germline V gene encodes CDR1 DFQATT and CDR2 SNEGSKA (reference sequence). The CDR3 coding sequence is TGCAGTGCTAGAACGACAGGGGACAGCAATCAGCCCCAGCATTTT. It translates to CSARTTGDSNQPQHF.

The chain links TRBV21-1 to TRBJ1-4. TRBV21-1 is marked as a pseudogene. This CDR3 contains 14 residues. The CDR3 reads CASTSGGEQKKLFF. As DNA, the CDR3 is TGTGCCAGCACCTCGGGAGGGGAACAGAAAAAACTGTTTTTT.

This clonotype was observed a few times. The rearrangement joins TRBV5-1 to TRBJ2-7; D is uncertain. This CDR3 contains 14 residues. Germline loops: CDR1 SGHRS, CDR2 YFSETQ. Deletions cut 0 bases from V and 1 base from J, with 8 bases between. This chain's CDR3 is CASSLGPESYEQYV. For the CDR3, the DNA is TGCGCCAGCAGCTTGGGCCCGGAGTCCTACGAGCAGTACGTC.

This chain uses TRBV11-2 with TRBJ2-2; TRBD2 agrees at 10 bases. CDR1 is SGHAT, CDR2 FQNNGV, per germline. With 8 bases clipped from V and 4 bases from J, the junction kept 7 bases outside the gene matches. The CDR3 totals 15 residues. CDR3 nucleotides: TGTGCCAGCCGGCGCAGCGGGGGGGTCACCGGGGAGCTGTTTTTT. This translates into CASRRSGGVTGELFF.

The chain carries TRBV4-3 and TRBJ1-2, with D possibly matching TRBD1 (6 bases). CDR1 and CDR2 (germline): LGHNA, YSLEER. This CDR3 has 13 amino acids. Trimming took off 4 bases at V and 6 bases at J, with 12 bases between the two ends. In DNA, the CDR3 is TGCGCCAGCAGCCGCCCAGGGGACCATGGCTACACCTTC. Protein product: CASSRPGDHGYTF.

This clonotype showed up just a few times. This chain joins TRBV2 and TRBJ2-5; unclear D gene. The CDR3 length is 13 residues. Germline V gene data show CDR1 as SNHLY and CDR2 as FYNNEI. CDR3: CAARRSSKETQYF. In DNA, the CDR3 is TGTGCAGCCCGCCGCAGTTCTAAAGAGACCCAGTACTTC.

The chain recombines TRBV20-1 with TRBJ2-7; no firm D call. The CDR3 is made up of 12 amino acids. Germline values: CDR1 DFQATT, CDR2 SNEGSKA (reference sequence). The V end lost 5 bases, the J end lost 2 bases, and 10 bases lay between the germline ends. The DNA for the CDR3 is TGCAGTGCTGCCCCGGACCCCTACGAGCAGTACTTC. Residues: CSAAPDPYEQYF.

V is TRBV5-1 and J is TRBJ2-3; TRBD2 matches 11 bases. CDR3 length: 15 amino acids. The ends lost 4 bases at V and 4 bases at J; junction bases unmatched: 5. Germline CDR1 reads SGHRS; CDR2 reads YFSETQ. This chain's CDR3 is CASSTSGGDPDTQYF. Here the CDR3 DNA reads TGCGCCAGCAGCACTAGCGGGGGCGACCCAGATACGCAGTATTTT.

This clonotype has at least ten counts. The chain joins TRBV27 to TRBJ1-1; 9 positions agree with TRBD1. The CDR3 runs to 13 residues. Germline CDR1 is MNHEY and CDR2 is SMNVEV (reference sequence). V was pared by 8 bases and J by 5 bases, with 6 bases of the junction left unmatched. CDR3 region: CASRGTGKTEAFF. The CDR3 DNA reads TGTGCCAGCCGGGGGACAGGGAAGACTGAAGCTTTCTTT.

This clonotype was recorded a few times. The chain recombines TRBV2 with TRBJ2-3; D gene uncertain. V lost 1 base and J lost 0, with 2 bases in between. The germline CDR1 and CDR2 sequences are SNHLY and FYNNEI. The CDR3 covers 13 residues. The chain's CDR3 is CASSEVSTDTQYF. The CDR3 region has the DNA TGTGCCAGCAGTGAAGTCAGCACAGATACGCAGTATTTT.

The rearrangement links TRBV6-5 to TRBJ1-2; perhaps TRBD1 as D (6 bases). The CDR3 has 16 amino acids. Germline CDR1 reads MNHEY; CDR2 reads SVGAGI. Trimming stripped 0 bases from V and 4 bases from J, with 15 bases between. The CDR3 DNA is TGTGCCAGCAGTTACTCTGCAACGACAGGTTCCTATGGCTACACCTTC. The encoded protein is CASSYSATTGSYGYTF.

There are a few counts of this clonotype. This sequence joins TRBV3-1 and TRBJ1-6; D is unclear. Trimming cost V 1 base and J 9 bases, with 10 bases left between them. CDR1 is LGHDT, CDR2 YNNKEL, per germline (reference sequence). The CDR3 sequence is 14 residues long. As DNA, the CDR3 is TGTGCCAGCAGCCAAGGCCAGATCCGTTCACCCCTCCACTTT. Its protein is CASSQGQIRSPLHF.

On this clonotype itself: A read error is possible here, since a much larger clone lies one base away. CDR3 loop: CASRRVDDQFF. CDR3 nucleotides: TGTGCCAGCAGACGAGTCGATGATCAGTTCTTC. This rearrangement joins TRBV12-3 or TRBV12-4 to TRBJ2-1; D unresolved. This CDR3 is built from 11 residues.

V gene TRBV12-3 or TRBV12-4 combines with J gene TRBJ2-3; the D gene is possibly TRBD1 (5 bases). V dropped 2 bases and J dropped 4 bases, with 10 bases sitting between them. This CDR3 is built from 14 residues. CDR3 in amino acids: CASSLPGSADTQYF. CDR3 sequence (DNA): TGTGCCAGCAGTTTACCAGGGTCCGCAGATACGCAGTATTTT.

This clonotype turned up a few times. J is TRBJ1-3 and V is TRBV3-1, with TRBD1 matching 11 bases. CDR3 length: 15 amino acids. Germline lookup yields CDR1 LGHDT and CDR2 YNNKEL (reference sequence). V was pared by 4 bases and J by 8 bases, with 7 bases of the junction left unmatched. The CDR3 sequence: CASSPRTGGSDTIYF. The CDR3 DNA sequence: TGTGCCAGCAGCCCTCGGACAGGGGGCTCAGACACCATATATTTT. The variable domain in full, with the rest retrieved from reference TRBV3-1 and TRBJ1-3, is DTAVSQTPKYLVTQMGNDKSIKCEQNLGHDTMYWYKQDSKKFLKIMFSYNNKELIINETVPNRFSPKSPDKAHLNLHINSLELGDSAVYFCASSPRTGGSDTIYFGEGSWLTVV.

The sample holds a few counts of this clonotype. J is TRBJ1-2 and V is TRBV10-3, with D tentatively TRBD1 (6 bases). V was clipped by 5 bases and J by 1 base, with 17 bases between them. Germline V gene sequence: CDR1 ENHRY, CDR2 SYGVKD. This CDR3 has 16 amino acids. For the CDR3, the DNA is TGTGCCATCAGTACGGACAGTCAGTCAGTTAACTATGGCTACACCTTC. Encoded protein: CAISTDSQSVNYGYTF.

The table lists this clonotype with a few counts. The chain is built from TRBV20-1 and TRBJ1-5; D is uncertain. The CDR3 is 13 amino acids. With 1 base removed from V and 0 bases from J, the gap between germline ends came to 4 bases. Germline V gene lookup returns CDR1 DFQATT and CDR2 SNEGSKA (reference sequence). The DNA of the CDR3 is TGCAGTGCTAGAGGCGATAGCAATCAGCCCCAGCATTTT. The encoded protein is CSARGDSNQPQHF.

This clonotype turned up a few times. The rearrangement joins TRBV28 to TRBJ2-5; D is unresolved. CDR3 length: 13 residues. Germline V gene data show CDR1 as MDHEN and CDR2 as SYDVKM. V was cut by 7 bases and J by 5 bases, with 14 bases left in between. Here the CDR3 reads CASNHSGRETQYF. The CDR3 nucleotides are TGTGCCAGCAACCACAGTGGTCGTGAGACCCAGTACTTC. Combining the CDR3 with reference TRBV28 and TRBJ2-5 gives the whole variable domain DVKVTQSSRYLVKRTGEKVFLECVQDMDHENMFWYRQDPGLGLRLIYFSYDVKMKEKGDIPEGYSVSREKKERFSLILESASTNQTSMYLCASNHSGRETQYFGPGTRLLVL.

The rearrangement uses TRBV30 and TRBJ2-5, with unresolved D. Trimming took off 0 bases at V and 1 base at J, with 3 bases between the two ends. This CDR3 region has 12 residues. Germline CDR1 GTSNPN, CDR2 SVGIG (reference sequence). The CDR3 sequence is CAWSVVQETQYF. Written as DNA, the CDR3 is TGTGCCTGGAGTGTAGTCCAAGAGACCCAGTACTTC.

J is TRBJ1-2 and V is TRBV6-5, with 10 positions matching TRBD1. Unmatched junction bases numbered 5, after V lost 9 bases and J lost 4 bases. The CDR3 totals 13 residues. Per the germline V gene, CDR1 is MNHEY and CDR2 is SVGAGI. The CDR3, as DNA: TGTGCCAGTAGGACAGGGGGGGGCTATGGCTACACCTTC. It yields the protein CASRTGGGYGYTF.

The J gene is TRBJ2-3, the V gene TRBV7-3, with TRBD2 identical over 11 bases. J gave up 7 bases and V 0 bases, and 3 bases lay outside the gene matches. The CDR3 is 15 amino acids. Germline V gene sequence: CDR1 SGHTA, CDR2 FQGTGA. DNA of the CDR3: TGTGCCAGCAGCTTAACTAGCGGGGGGGCTTATACGCAGTATTTT. Its translation is CASSLTSGGAYTQYF.

Comment on this clonotype: A much larger clone differs from this one at a single base, so this may be a read error. J is TRBJ2-1 and V is TRBV3-1; 9 positions agree with TRBD1. The CDR3 loop spans 14 amino acids. V lost 3 bases to trimming and J lost 12 bases; unmatched junction nucleotides: 9. The germline V gene encodes CDR1 LGHDT and CDR2 YNNKEL (reference sequence). The CDR3 protein is CASSQGQGASGQFF. The CDR3 DNA follows: TGTGCCAGCAGCCAGGGACAGGGCGCCTCGGGGCAGTTCTTC.

The gene calls are TRBV7-9 and TRBJ2-3; D perhaps matches TRBD1 (6 bases). Trimming shortened V by 1 base and J by 4 bases, and 12 bases separated the two germline ends. The CDR3 totals 15 residues. CDR1 is SEHNR and CDR2 is FQNEAQ in the germline V gene (reference sequence). Here the CDR3 DNA reads TGTGCCAGCAGCTTAGGGACAGCCGGGCCAGATACGCAGTATTTT. Its translation: CASSLGTAGPDTQYF.

This clonotype was observed a handful of times. CDR3 region: CASRAGTASSYEQYV. Written as DNA, the CDR3 is TGCGCCAGCAGGGCTGGGACGGCTAGCTCCTACGAGCAGTACGTC. The V and J genes are TRBV5-1 and TRBJ2-7; tentatively, D is TRBD1 or TRBD2 (5 bases each). This CDR3 contains 15 residues. V was shortened by 5 bases and J by 0 bases, with 15 bases between the two germline ends. Germline loops: CDR1 SGHRS, CDR2 YFSETQ.